A selection of T cell receptor beta chains follows, all from one sample in a study of T cells after yellow fever vaccination. TCRdb ran MiXCR on the 5' RACE reads and lists one entry per CDR3 protein. The sample shows roughly 350,000 distinct CDR3 sequences, 4.1% of them seen only once. The sample consisted of PBMCs, taken 5 days after the yellow fever booster vaccination. These receptor sequences come from a man in his late teens or twenties who received the YFV17D yellow fever vaccine. Both conserved end residues are part of each CDR3.

CDR3	V	J
CASSVAGGKRKEKLFF	TRBV9	TRBJ1-4
CASSLTGGPGNEQFF	TRBV5-1	TRBJ2-1
CASSLAPGDGSPLHF	TRBV5-1	TRBJ1-6
CASSDWGYSNQPQHF	TRBV6-1	TRBJ1-5
CASSYGSRSGYTF	TRBV6-6	TRBJ1-2
CASSSRGSGNTIYF	TRBV14	TRBJ1-3
CASSSGQGDRQPQHF	TRBV5-1	TRBJ1-5
CSARDWGSQGEQYF	TRBV20-1	TRBJ2-7
CASSWLGGVPTEAFF	TRBV12-3/TRBV12-4	TRBJ1-1
CASSQTRDTEAFF	TRBV6-5	TRBJ1-1
CASSLAGLEAFF	TRBV7-9	TRBJ1-1
CASSLDPRGWVNTEAFF	TRBV11-2	TRBJ1-1
CASSLSPYYGYTF	TRBV12-3/TRBV12-4	TRBJ1-2
CASSSTRDSWDTQYF	TRBV4-3	TRBJ2-3
CASSSTGDPDTQYF	TRBV5-6	TRBJ2-3
CASSARARGQETQYF	TRBV18	TRBJ2-5